A single sample gave rise to the 20 T cell receptor beta chains below, sequenced in a study of T cells in Graves' hyperthyroidism and ophthalmopathy. The source material, RNA transcripts, was used to amplify TCR beta CDR3 regions. TCR CDR3 underwent first-round RT-PCR with the HTBI primer set. TCRdb re-called the multiplex PCR reads with MiXCR, one entry per CDR3 protein. Of approximately 570,000 distinct CDR3 sequences listed, roughly 21% are singletons. Material: blood. Receptors originate from a man in his forties or fifties with Graves' ophthalmopathy.

Notes on this clonotype: This could be a read error, since a much larger clone is one nucleotide away. The chain carries TRBV7-2 and TRBJ1-6, with 7 nucleotides matching TRBD1. Trimming removed 7 bases from V and 9 bases from J; junction bases left unmatched: 6. The CDR3 runs to 13 residues. Germline lookup yields CDR1 SGHTA and CDR2 FQGNSA. Here the CDR3 reads CASMGQGGSPLHF. The CDR3 region has the DNA TGTGCCAGCATGGGGCAGGGGGGTTCACCCCTCCACTTT.

The chain couples TRBV4-3 to TRBJ2-1; TRBD1 matches at 7 bases. Trimming at V came to 0 bases and at J to 5 bases, leaving 1 base not matched to a gene. The CDR3 covers 14 residues. Germline-derived CDR1 and CDR2 are LGHNA and YSLEER. CDR3 bases: TGCGCCAGCAGCCAAGACAGGGGGAACAATGAGCAGTTCTTC. Translated: CASSQDRGNNEQFF.

This clonotype showed up many times. This chain links TRBV3-1 with TRBJ1-1, with TRBD1 as a possible D gene (6 bases). Trimming removed 1 base at V and 6 bases at J, with 15 bases between. CDR3 length: 15 residues. Germline values: CDR1 LGHDT, CDR2 YNNKEL (reference sequence). CDR3 in DNA: TGTGCCAGCAGCCAAGTAACCACTAGGGGGTCTGAAGCTTTCTTT. Its translation: CASSQVTTRGSEAFF.

The chain has TRBV24-1 and TRBJ1-1; D remains unclear. In germline, CDR1 is KGHDR, CDR2 SFDVKD. V dropped 3 bases and J dropped 5 bases, with 9 bases sitting between them. This CDR3 is 13 amino acids long. CDR3 nucleotide sequence: TGTGCCACCAGTGATGGGGTAGGAACTGAAGCTTTCTTT. This sequence encodes CATSDGVGTEAFF.

This clonotype was detected only a few times. The gene calls are TRBV10-3 and TRBJ2-1; 13 bases match TRBD2. Germline values: CDR1 ENHRY, CDR2 SYGVKD. This CDR3 has 17 amino acids. With 9 bases clipped from V and 0 bases from J, the junction kept 8 bases outside the gene matches. The CDR3 nucleotides read TGTGCCATTACCGGGACTAGCGGGGAGAGCTCCTACAATGAGCAGTTCTTC. Amino acid sequence: CAITGTSGESSYNEQFF.

This clonotype was seen many times. The chain links TRBV28 to TRBJ2-1, with 8 bases lining up with TRBD2. J was trimmed by 14 bases and V by 4 bases; bases with no gene match: 13. Germline loops: CDR1 MDHEN, CDR2 SYDVKM. The CDR3 covers 14 residues. CDR3 DNA: TGTGCCAGCAGTTGGGCAGGGAGAGCGGGAGCAGAGTTCTTC. Its protein is CASSWAGRAGAEFF.

The chain joins TRBV5-8 to TRBJ2-1; unclear D gene. CDR1 and CDR2 from the germline V gene are SGHTS and YDEGEE. Trimming left V 0 bases short and J 4 bases short, with 11 bases between. The CDR3 spans 15 residues. The CDR3 DNA sequence: TGTGCCAGCAGCTTGGTGCGGATACCTTACAATGAGCAGTTCTTC. Amino acids: CASSLVRIPYNEQFF.

This chain uses TRBV6-1 with TRBJ2-1, with 9 nucleotides matching TRBD1. Germline-derived CDR1 and CDR2 are MNHNS and SASEGT. CDR3 length: 14 amino acids. After removal of 4 bases from V and 7 bases from J, the junction contained 5 bases not matched to a gene. CDR3 region: CASSAQGARNEQFF. The CDR3 DNA reads as TGTGCCAGCAGTGCACAGGGGGCGCGGAATGAGCAGTTCTTC.

In its sample, this clonotype was seen a few times. This chain links TRBV20-1 with TRBJ2-1; 10 nucleotides align to TRBD2. V lost 1 base, J lost 11 bases, and 11 bases stayed unmatched. This CDR3 contains 15 residues. Germline V gene lookup returns CDR1 DFQATT and CDR2 SNEGSKA (reference sequence). CDR3 in DNA: TGCAGTGCTAGAGCCGGACTAGCGGTACTGCCTAAGCAGTTCTTC. Translation: CSARAGLAVLPKQFF.

In this sample, this clonotype turned up a few times. The chain employs TRBV15 and TRBJ1-1; no firm D call. V was shortened by 6 bases and J by 0 bases, with 17 bases between the two germline ends. There are 16 residues in the CDR3. Germline V CDR1 and CDR2: LNHNV, YYDKDF (reference sequence). CDR3 amino acids: CATSRTAGIMNTEAFF. For the CDR3, the DNA is TGTGCCACCAGTCGTACGGCAGGAATAATGAACACTGAAGCTTTCTTT.

There are a few counts of this clonotype. The gene calls are TRBV6-6 and TRBJ2-2; 9 bases are shared with TRBD1. This CDR3 has 18 amino acids. With V trimmed by 0 bases and J by 4 bases, 9 bases remained unmatched. The germline V gene has CDR1 MNHNY and CDR2 SVGAGI (reference sequence). DNA of the CDR3: TGTGCCAGCAGTTACTCGTGGACAGGGGACACTTTCACCGGGGAGCTGTTTTTT. Its protein is CASSYSWTGDTFTGELFF.

This clonotype appeared many times. The chain carries TRBV7-8 and TRBJ2-3; D is ambiguous. V dropped 1 base and J dropped 8 bases, with 13 bases sitting between them. The germline V gene encodes CDR1 SGHVS and CDR2 FQNEAQ. The CDR3 runs to 14 residues. The CDR3 is CASSLGQVVGTQYF. The CDR3, as DNA: TGTGCCAGCAGCTTAGGGCAGGTCGTCGGTACGCAGTATTTT.

V gene TRBV4-2 combines with J gene TRBJ2-1; D is unresolved. The length of the CDR3 is 14 residues. CDR1 is LGHNA and CDR2 is YNFKEQ in the germline V gene. With 1 base removed from V and 6 bases from J, the gap between germline ends came to 10 bases. The CDR3 reads CASSQAVLGNEQFF. CDR3 in DNA: TGTGCCAGCAGCCAAGCCGTACTTGGCAATGAGCAGTTCTTC.

The chain uses TRBV6-6 and TRBJ2-7, with D perhaps TRBD1 (6 bases). The CDR3 is made up of 15 amino acids. Germline V gene lookup returns CDR1 MNHNY and CDR2 SVGAGI (reference sequence). The V gene lost 0 bases and the J gene lost 2 bases, with 11 bases spanning the gap. The CDR3 region is CASSYSPQGAYEQYF. The CDR3 DNA sequence: TGTGCCAGCAGTTACTCGCCACAGGGTGCCTACGAGCAGTACTTC.

The gene calls are TRBV10-1 and TRBJ2-4; 13 positions match TRBD2. With V trimmed by 1 base and J by 15 bases, 9 bases remained unmatched. Germline loops: CDR1 WNHNN, CDR2 SYGVQD (reference sequence). The CDR3 is 15 amino acids. The CDR3, as DNA: TGCGCCAGCAGTGAGTTTAGGACTAGCGGGGGAATCGGGTACTTC. Translated: CASSEFRTSGGIGYF.

This clonotype was counted between two and nine times. The genes are TRBV6-1 and TRBJ2-7; D could derive from TRBD1 or TRBD2 (5 bases each). Germline V gene data show CDR1 as MNHNS and CDR2 as SASEGT. The CDR3 is 13 amino acids. The germline V and J ends were trimmed by 5 bases and 4 bases, with 12 bases remaining between them. The DNA of the CDR3 is TGTGCCAGCAGTCGGGACGCCTGGTACGAGCAGTACTTC. Translating gives CASSRDAWYEQYF.

The gene calls are TRBV7-3 and TRBJ1-5; D remains unclear. V was trimmed by 5 bases and J by 5 bases, leaving 10 bases between them. The CDR3 spans 13 residues. The V gene's germline CDR1 is SGHTA and CDR2 FQGTGA. CDR3 region: CASSTRPDQPQHF. For the CDR3, the DNA is TGTGCCAGCAGCACCCGTCCAGATCAGCCCCAGCATTTT.

There are many counts of this clonotype. This chain links TRBV11-2 with TRBJ2-1; possibly TRBD1 for D (6 bases). Trimming took 5 bases from V and 5 from J, leaving 22 bases between them. The CDR3 consists of 17 residues. Germline assignment: CDR1 SGHAT and CDR2 FQNNGV. CDR3 residues: CASSHWMSRGLDNEQFF. CDR3 sequence (DNA): TGTGCCAGCAGCCACTGGATGTCAAGGGGGTTGGACAATGAGCAGTTCTTC.

The DNA for the CDR3 is TGTGCCTGGAGTGTAAGCGGAGCGCGGAATGAAAAACTGTTTTTT. This sequence encodes CAWSVSGARNEKLFF. This chain uses TRBV30 with TRBJ1-4; D remains unclear. V was clipped by 0 bases and J by 5 bases, with 13 bases between them. CDR3 length: 15 residues. Germline CDR1 is GTSNPN and CDR2 is SVGIG (reference sequence).

Only a few counts were recorded for this clonotype. The rearrangement links TRBV7-9 to TRBJ1-3; 9 nucleotides line up with TRBD1. Germline values: CDR1 SEHNR, CDR2 FQNEAQ (reference sequence). The CDR3 runs 16 residues. Trimming cost V 5 bases and J 7 bases; bases outside gene matches: 12. Here the CDR3 DNA reads TGTGCCAGCAGCCCCCACTCCGGGACAGGGAGGAACACCATATATTTT. It encodes CASSPHSGTGRNTIYF.